This T cell receptor beta chain was recovered during a study of CDR3 diversity in severe acne. MiXCR was run by TCRdb on the PCR reads, yielding one entry per CDR3 protein. The sample has about 97,000 distinct CDR3 sequences; roughly half are singletons. The CDR3 consists of 16 residues. Germline assignment: CDR1 SGHVS and CDR2 FQNEAQ. The V and J ends lost 3 bases and 4 bases, in that order; junction bases with no gene match: 6. Many counts were recorded for this clonotype. The chain is built from TRBV7-8 and TRBJ1-6; the match to TRBD1 covers 7 bases. The sequenced sample was blood. The clonotype was recovered from a male donor with acne. The chain's CDR3 is CASSFTGTEYNSPLHF. The CDR3 nucleotides read TGTGCCAGCAGCTTCACCGGGACAGAGTATAATTCACCCCTCCACTTT.